A single sample is the source of the 12 T cell receptor beta chains below, sequenced in a study of control samples from healthy donors and cancer patients. The protocol was immunoSEQ multiplex PCR, while the TCRdb copy is restricted to in-frame clones and leaves out a portion. The sample records roughly 170,000 clones, around 90% being singletons. Sample: blood. Receptors originate from a young woman in good health.

The CDR3 bases are TGTGCCAGCGCAGGGAGTTCCAGCAATCAGCCCCAGCATTTT. This codes for CASAGSSSNQPQHF. The chain links TRBV19 to TRBJ1-5; weak D call: TRBD1 (5 bases). V shed 9 bases and J shed 1 base, with 13 bases lying between them. CDR3 length: 14 residues. The germline V gene encodes CDR1 LNHDA and CDR2 SQIVND (reference sequence).

V is TRBV5-1 and J is TRBJ1-4, with D perhaps matching TRBD1 (5 bases). V was shortened by 4 bases and J by 2 bases, with 9 bases between the two germline ends. Germline values: CDR1 SGHRS, CDR2 YFSETQ. This CDR3 spans 14 amino acids. The CDR3 DNA reads as TGCGCCAGCAGCATCCGGGACACTAATGAAAAACTGTTTTTT. This codes for CASSIRDTNEKLFF.

The rearrangement joins TRBV19 to TRBJ1-4; tentative D call: TRBD1 (5 bases). The V end was cut by 10 bases, the J end by 6 bases, with 12 bases between. This CDR3 has 12 residues. The germline gives CDR1 LNHDA, CDR2 SQIVND (reference sequence). The DNA for the CDR3 is TGTGCCAAATCTCCGGGGCATGAAAAACTGTTTTTT. This codes for CAKSPGHEKLFF.

The rearrangement uses TRBV11-2 and TRBJ1-2; D remains unclear. Germline CDR1 SGHAT, CDR2 FQNNGV. The CDR3 runs 13 residues. V shed 1 base and J shed 4 bases, with 7 bases lying between them. CDR3 loop: CASSLVGSYGYTF. For the CDR3, the DNA is TGTGCCAGCAGCTTAGTTGGGAGCTATGGCTACACCTTC. Variable domain in full (rest from reference TRBV11-2 and TRBJ1-2): EAGVAQSPRYKIIEKRQSVAFWCNPISGHATLYWYQQILGQGPKLLIQFQNNGVVDDSQLPKDRFSAERLKGVDSTLKIQPAKLEDSAVYLCASSLVGSYGYTFGSGTRLTVV.

The chain employs TRBV4-2 and TRBJ2-1, with 8 positions matching TRBD2. Unmatched junction bases numbered 14, after V lost 2 bases and J lost 8 bases. CDR1 is LGHNA and CDR2 is YNFKEQ in the germline V gene. This CDR3 region has 17 residues. This CDR3 is CASSQTLLAELHHEQFF. CDR3 nucleotides: TGTGCCAGCAGCCAAACGCTACTAGCGGAGCTACACCATGAGCAGTTCTTC.

The V and J genes are TRBV5-1 and TRBJ2-1, with 13 bases that match TRBD2. Germline assignment: CDR1 SGHRS and CDR2 YFSETQ. V lost 4 bases to trimming and J lost 9 bases; unmatched junction nucleotides: 7. This CDR3 comprises 15 residues. The CDR3, as DNA: TGCGCCAGCAGCCCCACTAGCGGGGGGGCGAGTGAGCAGTTCTTC. Its protein product is CASSPTSGGASEQFF.

The gene calls are TRBV27 and TRBJ2-7, with D unclear. The V and J ends lost 3 bases and 5 bases respectively, with 8 bases between them. The length of the CDR3 is 12 residues. Germline-derived CDR1 and CDR2 are MNHEY and SMNVEV (reference sequence). The CDR3 sequence is CASSFRPNEQYV. In DNA form, the CDR3 reads TGTGCCAGCAGTTTTCGACCTAACGAGCAGTACGTC.

V gene TRBV5-1 combines with J gene TRBJ1-2, with TRBD1 matching 7 bases. This CDR3 is built from 16 residues. CDR1 is SGHRS, CDR2 YFSETQ, per germline. The junction had 9 bases not matched to a gene; V was cut back by 1 base and J by 3 bases. The CDR3 is CASSLYAPGTDYGYTF. DNA of the CDR3: TGCGCCAGCAGCTTGTATGCCCCCGGGACAGACTATGGCTACACCTTC.

This clone is medium-sized (0.01 to 0.1%) by share. The rearrangement joins TRBV5-6 to TRBJ2-2; a possible D gene is TRBD2 (6 bases). CDR1 and CDR2 from the germline V gene are SGHDT and YYEEEE. Trimming left V 0 bases short and J 8 bases short, with 11 bases between. This CDR3 has 14 residues. CDR3 DNA: TGTGCCAGCAGCTTGGAGCGGGTTTCAGGGGAGCTGTTTTTT. Its protein product is CASSLERVSGELFF.

The chain employs TRBV5-1 and TRBJ2-1, with 7 bases fitting TRBD2. J was trimmed by 9 bases and V by 4 bases; bases with no gene match: 10. The CDR3 is 14 amino acids. Germline V gene data show CDR1 as SGHRS and CDR2 as YFSETQ. In DNA, the CDR3 is TGCGCCAGCAGCCCAGGACTAGAAAGCGTTGAGCAGTTCTTC. Translating gives CASSPGLESVEQFF.

A word on this clone: The same CDR3 can be traced to other DNA sequences in this sample. The rearrangement links TRBV7-9 to TRBJ1-5; no reliable D call. Germline V CDR1 and CDR2: SEHNR, FQNEAQ (reference sequence). The CDR3 runs 12 residues. Trimming took off 1 base at V and 2 bases at J, with 0 bases between the two ends. CDR3 bases: TGTGCCAGCAGCTTAGGCAATCAGCCCCAGCATTTT. Its translation: CASSLGNQPQHF.

The chain combines TRBV6-5 with TRBJ2-7; TRBD1 matches 7 bases. CDR3 length: 13 residues. The V and J ends lost 8 bases and 2 bases, in that order; junction bases with no gene match: 6. Germline V gene lookup returns CDR1 MNHEY and CDR2 SVGAGI. CDR3 coding DNA: TGTGCCAGCGGCTTGACAGGGACCTACGAGCAGTACTTC. Translated, it gives CASGLTGTYEQYF.